The 19 T cell receptor beta chains below all came from one sample that was sequenced in a study of CD8+ T cells in alopecia areata. In each case, RNA was isolated and then reverse transcribed into cDNA as the sequencing template. Data came from immunoSEQ multiplex PCR; TCRdb stores just in-frame clones and leaves some out. Of 100,000 to 150,000 clones listed, less than 50% are singletons. Sequenced: NKG2D-low CD8+ T cells sorted from blood. Receptor source: a human donor with alopecia areata.

The chain combines TRBV29-1 with TRBJ2-1; D is perhaps TRBD2 (6 bases). The CDR3 loop spans 14 amino acids. V lost 6 bases and J lost 6, with 18 bases in between. CDR1 and CDR2 (germline): SQVTM, ANQGSEA. CDR3 amino acids: CSVTQEGPANEQFF. The CDR3 nucleotides are TGCAGCGTAACTCAGGAGGGCCCCGCCAATGAGCAGTTCTTC.

In its sample, this clone was seen a few times. The gene calls are TRBV29-1 and TRBJ2-1, with D possibly matching TRBD2 (5 bases). Germline V CDR1 and CDR2: SQVTM, ANQGSEA. V lost 6 bases, J lost 9 bases, and 21 bases lay in between. The CDR3 is 14 amino acids. The CDR3 DNA sequence: TGCAGCGTCCACCAACTCGGAGCCGGGATTGAGCAGTTCTTC. Residues: CSVHQLGAGIEQFF.

CDR3 amino acids: CASSSVGASEKGEQYF. DNA of the CDR3: TGTGCCAGCAGCTCGGTAGGGGCTAGCGAAAAGGGCGAGCAGTACTTC. The V and J genes are TRBV13 and TRBJ2-7; D might be TRBD2 (6 bases). Trimming took off 4 bases at V and 6 bases at J, with 22 bases between the two ends. The germline V gene has CDR1 PRHDT and CDR2 FYEKMQ (reference sequence). This CDR3 is 16 amino acids long.

This clone was seen once. The chain couples TRBV13 to TRBJ2-7; D might be TRBD2 (6 bases). Germline lookup yields CDR1 PRHDT and CDR2 FYEKMQ (reference sequence). The ends were cut back, 1 base at V and 6 bases at J, with 13 bases in the middle. The CDR3 consists of 14 residues. CDR3 in DNA: TGTGCCAGCAGCTTAGCTACGGGAGAGGCCGAGCAGTACTTC. Protein: CASSLATGEAEQYF.

This clone was seen more than once but under ten times. CDR3: CSVPNPGQGNTGELFF. The CDR3 nucleotides are TGCAGCGTCCCCAACCCGGGACAGGGGAACACCGGGGAGCTGTTTTTT. This chain joins TRBV29-1 and TRBJ2-2, with 9 bases identical to TRBD1. Trimming cost V 6 bases and J 1 base; bases outside gene matches: 9. The germline gives CDR1 SQVTM, CDR2 ANQGSEA. The CDR3 length is 16 residues.

J is TRBJ2-7 and V is TRBV29-1, with 10 bases aligning to TRBD2. V shed 1 base and J 4 bases; nucleotides not matched to a gene: 7. Germline CDR1 reads SQVTM; CDR2 reads ANQGSEA. This CDR3 is built from 15 residues. CDR3 amino acids: CSVEVQREGRYEQYF. CDR3 nucleotide sequence: TGCAGCGTTGAAGTCCAGCGGGAGGGCCGGTACGAGCAGTACTTC.

The chain links TRBV4-1 to TRBJ1-2; D possibly corresponds to TRBD1 (5 bases). Looked up from germline, CDR1 is MGHRA and CDR2 is YSYEKL. The CDR3 runs to 17 residues. V was pared by 4 bases and J by 1 base, with 19 bases between. The CDR3 is CASSLIHGTYVNYGYTF. CDR3 in DNA: TGCGCCAGCAGCCTAATCCATGGGACTTACGTTAACTATGGCTACACCTTC.

This chain connects TRBV11-2 to TRBJ2-7, with D unresolved. Trimming removed 4 bases at V and 3 bases at J, with 10 bases between. Germline loops: CDR1 SGHAT, CDR2 FQNNGV. This CDR3 region has 13 residues. CDR3 amino acids: CASSSSSHYEQYF. The CDR3 nucleotides read TGTGCCAGCAGCTCCTCCTCTCACTACGAGCAGTACTTC.

The CDR3 sequence: CASRVGRETQYF. CDR3 sequence (DNA): TGTGCCAGCAGAGTTGGCCGCGAGACCCAGTACTTC. The chain employs TRBV7-9 and TRBJ2-5; unclear D gene. V gave up 6 bases and J gave up 5 bases, with 10 bases separating them. CDR1 and CDR2 (germline): SEHNR, FQNEAQ (reference sequence). CDR3 length: 12 amino acids.

There are a few counts of this clone. The gene calls are TRBV29-1 and TRBJ1-1; no clear D. The germline gives CDR1 SQVTM, CDR2 ANQGSEA. This CDR3 region has 11 residues. The V end lost 7 bases, the J end lost 7 bases, and 13 bases lay between the germline ends. DNA of the CDR3: TGCAGCGAATCCGGATTCGATGAAGCTTTCTTT. Its translation: CSESGFDEAFF.

This clone was detected only a few times. The rearrangement links TRBV21-1 to TRBJ2-1; the table's TRBD2 call for D was not verified on the DNA. TRBV21-1 is a known pseudogene. This CDR3 contains 11 residues. For the CDR3, the DNA is TGTGCCCCTTCCGTTTACAATGAGCAGTTCTTC. Translation gives CAPSVYNEQFF.

V gene TRBV14 combines with J gene TRBJ2-2, with D possibly being TRBD2 (6 bases). Germline-derived CDR1 and CDR2 are SGHDN and FVKESK. V gave up 0 bases and J gave up 5 bases, with 16 bases separating them. The CDR3 loop spans 17 amino acids. The CDR3 is CASSQESASAGTGELFF. Here the CDR3 DNA reads TGTGCCAGCAGCCAAGAATCGGCTAGCGCGGGTACCGGGGAGCTGTTTTTT.

This clone was detected a few times. The V call is TRBV29-1, the J call TRBJ2-2; perhaps TRBD2 as D (6 bases). Germline values: CDR1 SQVTM, CDR2 ANQGSEA. The CDR3 is made up of 14 amino acids. In DNA, the CDR3 is TGCGCACTTGCCGGGGACTCGAACACCGGGGAGCTGTTTTTT. As protein: CALAGDSNTGELFF.

The chain recombines TRBV7-2 with TRBJ2-1; D is undetermined. Between the trimmed V and J ends, which lost 4 bases and 9 bases, there was a span of 13 bases. The CDR3 extends over 13 amino acids. The germline CDR1 and CDR2 sequences are SGHTA and FQGNSA. The DNA for the CDR3 is TGTGCCAGCAGCTCTCTATCGGTCTCTGAGCAGTTCTTC. It specifies CASSSLSVSEQFF.

The rearrangement links TRBV29-1 to TRBJ1-2; maybe TRBD1 (6 bases). The CDR3 runs 14 residues. From germline, CDR1 is SQVTM and CDR2 ANQGSEA. The V end was cut by 7 bases, the J end by 7 bases, with 22 bases between. CDR3 sequence reads: CSGLLQGRTPGYTF. CDR3 sequence (DNA): TGCAGCGGCCTTCTGCAGGGGCGAACTCCTGGCTACACCTTC. Variable domain in full (rest from reference TRBV29-1 and TRBJ1-2): SAVISQKPSRDICQRGTSLTIQCQVDSQVTMMFWYRQQPGQSLTLIATANQGSEATYESGFVIDKFPISRPNLTFSTLTVSNMSPEDSSIYLCSGLLQGRTPGYTFGSGTRLTVV.

CDR3 loop: CAWSVSGDTEAFF. In DNA, the CDR3 is TGTGCCTGGAGTGTTTCAGGGGATACTGAAGCTTTCTTT. The chain links TRBV30 to TRBJ1-1; D may be TRBD1 (6 bases). The CDR3 loop spans 13 amino acids. Trimming cost V 0 bases and J 5 bases, with 10 bases left between them. In germline, CDR1 is GTSNPN, CDR2 SVGIG (reference sequence).

J is TRBJ2-7 and V is TRBV29-1, with 8 bases aligning to TRBD1. The germline gives CDR1 SQVTM, CDR2 ANQGSEA. J was trimmed by 1 base and V by 5 bases; bases with no gene match: 7. The CDR3 sequence is 14 residues long. This CDR3 reads CSVFDRGPSYEQYF. The CDR3, as DNA: TGCAGCGTTTTTGACAGGGGCCCTTCCTACGAGCAGTACTTC.

This clone was observed a few times. The chain carries TRBV29-1 and TRBJ2-7; D gene unclear. The CDR3 has 10 residues. The V and J ends lost 4 bases and 6 bases respectively, with 7 bases between them. Germline CDR1 and CDR2: SQVTM and ANQGSEA. For the CDR3, the DNA is TGCAGCGTTGGGGTTGGCGAGCAGTACTTC. This encodes CSVGVGEQYF.

The genes are TRBV28 and TRBJ2-7; 10 positions agree with TRBD1. The CDR3 runs 16 residues. The V and J ends lost 4 bases and 5 bases, in that order; junction bases with no gene match: 11. CDR1 and CDR2 (germline): MDHEN, SYDVKM. CDR3 loop: CASSSLRDRGTHEQYF. CDR3 bases: TGTGCCAGCAGTTCCCTCCGGGACAGGGGAACCCACGAGCAGTACTTC.